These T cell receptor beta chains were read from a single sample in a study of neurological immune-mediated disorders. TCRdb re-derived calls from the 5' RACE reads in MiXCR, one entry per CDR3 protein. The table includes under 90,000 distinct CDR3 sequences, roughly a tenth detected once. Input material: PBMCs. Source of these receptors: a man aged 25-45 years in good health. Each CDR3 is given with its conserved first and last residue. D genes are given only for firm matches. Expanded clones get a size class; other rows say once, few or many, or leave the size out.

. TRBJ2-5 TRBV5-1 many CASGDRIQETQYF TGCGCCAGCGGAGACAGAATACAAGAGACCCAGTACTTC
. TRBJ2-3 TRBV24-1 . CATSDRTSLSTDTQYF TGTGCCACCAGTGACCGCACCAGCCTGAGCACAGATACGCAGTATTTT
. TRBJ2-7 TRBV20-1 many CSTPGAGQDSYEQYF TGCAGTACCCCAGGTGCAGGGCAGGACTCCTACGAGCAGTACTTC
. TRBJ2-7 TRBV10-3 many CAISERHSYEQYF TGTGCCATCAGTGAACGGCACTCCTACGAGCAGTACTTC
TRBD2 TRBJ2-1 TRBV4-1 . CASSKGLRGTYNEQFF TGCGCCAGCAGCAAAGGTTTGCGGGGGACCTACAATGAGCAGTTCTTC
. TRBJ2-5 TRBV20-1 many CSASDQSETQYF TGCAGTGCTAGTGACCAGTCAGAGACCCAGTACTTC
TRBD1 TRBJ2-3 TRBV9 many CASSTRTGIDTQYF TGTGCCAGCAGCACTCGGACAGGGATAGATACGCAGTATTTT
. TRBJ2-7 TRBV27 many CASSLLGVRGTVYEQYF TGTGCCAGCAGTTTATTAGGAGTCAGAGGAACTGTCTACGAGCAGTACTTC
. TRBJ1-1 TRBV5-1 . CASSTTTVNEDFF TGCGCCAGCAGCACAACGACAGTAAACGAAGATTTCTTT
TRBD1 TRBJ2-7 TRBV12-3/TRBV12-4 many CASSPRQGSLSSYEQYF TGTGCCAGCAGTCCCAGACAGGGCTCACTCAGCTCCTACGAGCAGTACTTC
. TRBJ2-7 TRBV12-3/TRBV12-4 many CASSPRQVGTYEQYF TGTGCCAGCAGTCCACGACAGGTGGGGACCTACGAGCAGTACTTC
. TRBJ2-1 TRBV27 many CASSLGGHEQFF TGTGCCAGCAGTTTAGGGGGGCATGAGCAGTTCTTC
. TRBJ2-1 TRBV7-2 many CASSLRQGYNEQFF TGTGCCAGCAGCTTACGTCAGGGGTACAATGAGCAGTTCTTC
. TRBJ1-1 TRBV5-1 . CASSGTVSSSTEAFF TGCGCCAGCAGCGGCACAGTGTCCTCAAGTACTGAAGCTTTCTTT
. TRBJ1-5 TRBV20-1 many CSARDSNQPQHF TGCAGTGCTAGGGATAGCAATCAGCCCCAGCATTTT
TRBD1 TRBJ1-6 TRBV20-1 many CSARAGTANSPLHF TGCAGTGCTAGAGCCGGGACAGCAAATTCACCCCTCCACTTT
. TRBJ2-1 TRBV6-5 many CASSPGRNFDNEQFF TGTGCCAGCAGCCCTGGACGGAACTTCGACAATGAGCAGTTCTTC
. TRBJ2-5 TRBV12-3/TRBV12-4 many CASSYETQYF TGTGCCAGCAGTTATGAGACCCAGTACTTC
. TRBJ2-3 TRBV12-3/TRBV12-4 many CASSRRSGDTQYF TGTGCCAGCAGCCGCCGGAGCGGAGATACGCAGTATTTT
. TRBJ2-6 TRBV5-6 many CASSNRGTGANVLTF TGTGCCAGCAGCAATAGGGGGACCGGGGCCAACGTCCTGACTTTC
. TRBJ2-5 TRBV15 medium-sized CATSRDLETQYF TGTGCCACCAGCAGAGATTTGGAGACCCAGTACTTC
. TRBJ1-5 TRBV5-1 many CASSTLDRLNQPQHF TGCGCCAGCAGCACGCTGGACAGACTCAATCAGCCCCAGCATTTT
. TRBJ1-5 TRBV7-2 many CASSFGATVSGNQPQHF TGTGCCAGCAGCTTTGGAGCGACAGTCTCTGGCAATCAGCCCCAGCATTTT
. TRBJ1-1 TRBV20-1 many CGARDAPAFF TGCGGTGCTAGGGATGCTCCAGCTTTCTTT
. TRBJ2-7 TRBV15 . CATSGTLYYEQYF TGTGCCACCAGCGGGACCCTATACTACGAGCAGTACTTC
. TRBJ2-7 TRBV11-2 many CASSFPSGTDLSYEQYF TGTGCCAGCAGCTTCCCCAGCGGGACAGACCTTTCCTACGAGCAGTACTTC
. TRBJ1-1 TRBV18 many CASSPDTHTEAFF TGTGCCAGCTCTCCGGACACCCACACTGAAGCTTTCTTT
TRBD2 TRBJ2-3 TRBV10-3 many CAISGTRMTSGSSDTQYF TGTGCCATCAGTGGGACCCGAATGACTAGCGGGAGTTCAGATACGCAGTATTTT
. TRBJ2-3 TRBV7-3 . CASSLWSSTDTQYF TGTGCCAGCAGCTTGTGGAGCTCCACAGATACGCAGTATTTT
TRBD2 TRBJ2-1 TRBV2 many CASSPLAGGYNEQFF TGTGCCAGCAGCCCACTAGCGGGAGGCTACAATGAGCAGTTCTTC
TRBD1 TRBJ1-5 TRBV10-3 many CAIRGTEGNQPQHF TGTGCCATCAGGGGGACAGAAGGCAATCAGCCCCAGCATTTT
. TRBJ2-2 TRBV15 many CATSRGGRTGELFF TGTGCCACCAGCCGGGGCGGTCGAACCGGGGAGCTGTTTTTT
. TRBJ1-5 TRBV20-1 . CSATIGGPRDQPQHF TGCAGTGCGACGATAGGGGGACCGCGCGATCAGCCCCAGCATTTT
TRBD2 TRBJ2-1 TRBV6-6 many CASSSPIGLAGDVNEQFF TGTGCCAGCAGTTCTCCTATTGGACTAGCGGGAGATGTTAATGAGCAGTTCTTC
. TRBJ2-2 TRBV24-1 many CATSGRRAGGELFF TGTGCCACCAGTGGGCGACGGGCGGGCGGGGAGCTGTTTTTT
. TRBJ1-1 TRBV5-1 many CASSVRAPNTEAFF TGCGCCAGCAGCGTCAGGGCCCCGAACACTGAAGCTTTCTTT
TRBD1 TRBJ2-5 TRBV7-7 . CASSPGTGKETQYF TGTGCCAGCAGCCCAGGGACAGGGAAGGAGACCCAGTACTTC
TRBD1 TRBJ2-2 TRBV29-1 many CSVGRQGGTGELFF TGCAGCGTTGGTCGACAGGGGGGCACCGGGGAGCTGTTTTTT
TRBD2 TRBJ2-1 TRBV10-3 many CAIRGTSGSDEQFF TGTGCCATCAGAGGGACTAGCGGGAGTGATGAGCAGTTCTTC
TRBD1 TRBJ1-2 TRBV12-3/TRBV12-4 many CASRRDRGQSYGYTF TGTGCCAGCAGGCGGGACAGGGGGCAAAGCTATGGCTACACCTTC
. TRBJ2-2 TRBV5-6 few CASSLVGRNTGELFF TGTGCCAGCAGCTTGGTAGGGCGGAACACCGGGGAGCTGTTTTTT
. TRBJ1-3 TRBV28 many CASSPGYMGNTIYF TGTGCCAGCAGTCCTGGATACATGGGAAACACCATATATTTT
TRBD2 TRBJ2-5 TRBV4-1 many CASSQDITRGLAGAPTQYF TGCGCCAGCAGCCAAGATATTACCAGAGGACTAGCGGGAGCCCCGACCCAGTACTTC
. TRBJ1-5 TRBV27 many CASSALSGGVGPNQPQHF TGTGCCAGCAGTGCGTTATCCGGCGGGGTAGGGCCCAATCAGCCCCAGCATTTT
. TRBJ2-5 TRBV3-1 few CASSRRETQYF TGTGCCAGCAGCCGCCGTGAGACCCAGTACTTC
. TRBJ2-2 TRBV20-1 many CSARDGREGDTGELFF TGCAGTGCTAGAGATGGGAGGGAGGGGGACACCGGGGAGCTGTTTTTT
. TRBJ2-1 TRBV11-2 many CASSLAASSYNEQFF TGTGCCAGCAGCTTAGCAGCGAGCTCCTACAATGAGCAGTTCTTC
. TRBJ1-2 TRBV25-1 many CASSDEVFYGYTF TGTGCCAGCAGTGACGAGGTTTTCTATGGCTACACCTTC
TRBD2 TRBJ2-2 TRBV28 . CASSLLWASGQNTGELFF TGTGCCAGCAGTTTATTGTGGGCTAGCGGCCAAAACACCGGGGAGCTGTTTTTT
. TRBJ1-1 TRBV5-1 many CASSRQDSWTEAFF TGCGCCAGCAGCCGACAGGACAGTTGGACTGAAGCTTTCTTT
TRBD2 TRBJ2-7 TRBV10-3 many CAIKAGDASYEQYF TGTGCCATCAAAGCGGGGGATGCGAGCTACGAGCAGTACTTC
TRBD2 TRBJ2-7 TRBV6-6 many CASRFLAGASYEQYF TGTGCCAGCAGATTCCTAGCGGGGGCCTCCTACGAGCAGTACTTC
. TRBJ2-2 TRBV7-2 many CASNLGGGNGELFF TGTGCCAGCAACCTAGGGGGAGGCAACGGGGAGCTGTTTTTT
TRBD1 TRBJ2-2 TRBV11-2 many CASSLYRGAGELFF TGTGCCAGCAGCTTATACAGGGGGGCCGGGGAGCTGTTTTTT
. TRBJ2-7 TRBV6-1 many CASSEIDGRYEQYF TGTGCCAGCAGTGAAATCGACGGCAGATACGAGCAGTACTTC
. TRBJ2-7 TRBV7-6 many CASSLAARGREQYF TGTGCCAGCAGCTTAGCGGCCAGGGGGAGGGAGCAGTACTTC
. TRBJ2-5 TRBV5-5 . CASSLGRANQETQYF TGTGCCAGCAGCTTGGGGAGGGCGAACCAAGAGACCCAGTACTTC